The T cell receptor (beta chain) described here comes from a study of CD8 T cells in ankylosing spondylitis. This CDR3 comprises 17 residues. V was pared by 0 bases and J by 0 bases, with 13 bases between. Germline V gene lookup returns CDR1 SGHTS and CDR2 YDEGEE. TCRdb re-analysed the 5' RACE reads in MiXCR, keeping a single row per CDR3 protein. Of about 350,000 distinct CDR3 sequences listed, 20% are singletons. The rearrangement links TRBV5-8 to TRBJ2-1; tentatively, D is TRBD1 or TRBD2 (5 bases each). This receptor was identified in a male donor with ankylosing spondylitis or in good health (not recorded which). Input material: blood, either unsorted or a sorted T cell fraction (not recorded which). Here the CDR3 DNA reads TGTGCCAGCAGCTTGGGGCCGGGGACCGACTCCTACAATGAGCAGTTCTTC. This sequence encodes CASSLGPGTDSYNEQFF.